Sequencing of this TCR beta chain was carried out in a study of cytomegalovirus exposure and HLA in healthy donors. About this clone itself: Its antigen is as yet unknown.

Germline V gene lookup returns CDR1 SGDLS and CDR2 YYNGEE. The CDR3 runs 13 residues. Trimming took 3 bases from V and 8 from J, leaving 14 bases between them. General observations from the study: About 87% or about 30% of the time was how often most TCR beta V segments were productive, according to an earlier analysis. Using a false discovery rate of 0.05, a later analysis showed that 15,000 to 20,000 TCR beta sequences were associated with HLA alleles.

PCR employed 60 Vbeta and 13 Jbeta primers. Study processing details: An analysis that came later counted 70 million to 100 million unique TCR beta chains, around 12 million shared. Method: immunoSEQ multiplex PCR; TCRdb's copy keeps in-frame clones and lacks some. That table supplies the V and J calls and clone size; D and trimming were determined from the DNA. This table has roughly 100,000 clones, more than 65% appearing once. The TCR comes from a woman in her late teens or twenties in good health and CMV-seropositive. The chain links TRBV9 to TRBJ1-2; D call uncertain. What was sequenced was PBMCs. The CDR3 DNA sequence: TGTGCCAGCAGCGATCGGGTTGGCTTGGGCTACACCTTC. Residues: CASSDRVGLGYTF.